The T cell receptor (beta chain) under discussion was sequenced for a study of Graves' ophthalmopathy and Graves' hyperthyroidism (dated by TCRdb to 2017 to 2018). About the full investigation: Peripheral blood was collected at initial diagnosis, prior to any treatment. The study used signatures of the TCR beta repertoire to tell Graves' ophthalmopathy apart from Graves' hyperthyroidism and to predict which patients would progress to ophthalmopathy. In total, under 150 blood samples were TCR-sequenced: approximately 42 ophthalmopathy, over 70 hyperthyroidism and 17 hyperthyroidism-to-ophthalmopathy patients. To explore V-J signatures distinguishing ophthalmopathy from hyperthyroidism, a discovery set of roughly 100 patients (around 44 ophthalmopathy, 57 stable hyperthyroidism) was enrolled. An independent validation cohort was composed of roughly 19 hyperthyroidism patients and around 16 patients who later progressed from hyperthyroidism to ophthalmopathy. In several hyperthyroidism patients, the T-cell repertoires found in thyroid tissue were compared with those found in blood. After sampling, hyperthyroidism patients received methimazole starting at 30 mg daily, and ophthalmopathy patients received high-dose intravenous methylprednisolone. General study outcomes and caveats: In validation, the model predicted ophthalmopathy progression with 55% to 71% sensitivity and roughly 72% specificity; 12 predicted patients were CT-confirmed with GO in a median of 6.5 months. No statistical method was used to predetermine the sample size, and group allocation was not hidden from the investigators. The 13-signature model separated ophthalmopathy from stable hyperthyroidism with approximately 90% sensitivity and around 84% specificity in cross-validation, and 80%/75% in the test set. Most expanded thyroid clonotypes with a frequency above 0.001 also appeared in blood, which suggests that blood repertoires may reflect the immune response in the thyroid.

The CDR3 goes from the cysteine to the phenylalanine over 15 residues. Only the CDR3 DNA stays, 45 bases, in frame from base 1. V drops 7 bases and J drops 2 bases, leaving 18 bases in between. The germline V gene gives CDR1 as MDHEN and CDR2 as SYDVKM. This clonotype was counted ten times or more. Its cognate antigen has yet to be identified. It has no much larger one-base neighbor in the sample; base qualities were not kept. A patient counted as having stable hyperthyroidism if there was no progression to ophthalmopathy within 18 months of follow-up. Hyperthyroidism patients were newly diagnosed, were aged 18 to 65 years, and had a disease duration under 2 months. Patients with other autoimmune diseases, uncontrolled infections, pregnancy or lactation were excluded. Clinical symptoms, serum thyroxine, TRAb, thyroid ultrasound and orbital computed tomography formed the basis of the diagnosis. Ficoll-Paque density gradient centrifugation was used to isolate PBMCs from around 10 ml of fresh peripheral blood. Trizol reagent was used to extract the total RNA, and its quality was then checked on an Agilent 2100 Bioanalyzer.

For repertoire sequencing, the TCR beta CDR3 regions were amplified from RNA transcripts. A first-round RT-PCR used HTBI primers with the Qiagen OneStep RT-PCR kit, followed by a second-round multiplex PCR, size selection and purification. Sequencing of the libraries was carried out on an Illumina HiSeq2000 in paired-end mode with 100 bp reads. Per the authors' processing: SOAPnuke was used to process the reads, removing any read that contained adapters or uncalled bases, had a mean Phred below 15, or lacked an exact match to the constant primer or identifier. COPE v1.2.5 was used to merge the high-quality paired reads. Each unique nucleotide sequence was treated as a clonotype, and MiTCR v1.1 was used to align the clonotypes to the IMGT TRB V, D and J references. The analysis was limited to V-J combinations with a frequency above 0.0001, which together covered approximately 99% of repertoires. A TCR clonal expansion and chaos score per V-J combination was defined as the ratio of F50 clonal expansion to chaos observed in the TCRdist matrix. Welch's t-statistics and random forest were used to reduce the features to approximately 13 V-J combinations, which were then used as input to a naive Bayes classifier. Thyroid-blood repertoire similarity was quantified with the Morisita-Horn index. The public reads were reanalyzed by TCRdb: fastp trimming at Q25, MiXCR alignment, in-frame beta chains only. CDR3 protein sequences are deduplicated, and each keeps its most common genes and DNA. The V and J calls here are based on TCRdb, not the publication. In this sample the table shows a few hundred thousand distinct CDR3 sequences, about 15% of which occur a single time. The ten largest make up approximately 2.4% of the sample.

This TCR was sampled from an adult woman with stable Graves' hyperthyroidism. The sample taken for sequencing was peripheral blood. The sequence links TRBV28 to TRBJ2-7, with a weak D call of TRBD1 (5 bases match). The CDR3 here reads CASTESATVTYEQYF. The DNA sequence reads TGTGCCAGCACAGAAAGCGCGACAGTTACCTACGAGCAGTACTTC.